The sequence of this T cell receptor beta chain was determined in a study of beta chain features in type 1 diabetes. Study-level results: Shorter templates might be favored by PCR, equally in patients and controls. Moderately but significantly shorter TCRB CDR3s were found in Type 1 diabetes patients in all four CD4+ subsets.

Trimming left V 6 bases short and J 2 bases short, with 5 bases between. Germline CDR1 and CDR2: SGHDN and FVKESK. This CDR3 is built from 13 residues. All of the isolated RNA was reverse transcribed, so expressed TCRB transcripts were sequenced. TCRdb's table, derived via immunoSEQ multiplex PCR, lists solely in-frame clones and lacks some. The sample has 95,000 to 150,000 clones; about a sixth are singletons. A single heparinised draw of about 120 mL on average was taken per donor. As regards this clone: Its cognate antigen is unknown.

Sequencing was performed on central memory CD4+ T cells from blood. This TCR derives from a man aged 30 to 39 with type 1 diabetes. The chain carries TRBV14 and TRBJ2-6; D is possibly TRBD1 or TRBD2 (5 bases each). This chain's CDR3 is CASRGAGANVLTF. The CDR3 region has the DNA TGTGCCAGCAGGGGGGCTGGGGCCAACGTCCTGACTTTC.